This T cell receptor beta chain was found in a study of metastatic and nonmetastatic thyroid tumors. Study-wide context: Repertoires from blood and tumor or nodule tissue of malignant and benign thyroid patients were compared. Study-level findings and limits: Across blood and tumor, TCR beta diversity in malignant thyroid tumors was reportedly significantly higher than in benign nodules.

In this sample, this clone turned up a few times. Its antigen is not known. Per the study methods: Variation in CDR3 across clinicopathological groups served as the basis for constructing a distant-metastasis classifier in papillary thyroid cancer. TCRdb used MiXCR to call clones anew from the PCR reads. The V and J calls shown here were made by TCRdb, not taken from the authors' results. The sample lists tens of thousands of clones, 9% to 13% seen once, with about 10% in the top ten. Treatment of any kind had been given to no patient before thyroid surgery. CDR3 length: 13 residues. CDR1 and CDR2 from the germline V gene are MNHEY and SVGEGT. V was pared by 10 bases and J by 5 bases, with 14 bases between.

The specimen was blood. The TCR was taken from a male donor with papillary thyroid cancer or a benign thyroid nodule (not recorded which). Some clones in this sample may be carry-over from other donors' samples. The chain links TRBV6-2 or TRBV6-3 to TRBJ2-2, with D perhaps TRBD1 (6 bases). This CDR3 is CANIYGTTGELFF. CDR3 sequence (DNA): TGTGCCAACATTTACGGGACAACCGGGGAGCTGTTTTTT.